This TCR beta chain was sequenced in a study of blood T cell repertoires in COVID-19. Looking at the study overall: Donors in the United States, Italy and Spain gave samples during acute or convalescent COVID-19. PBMCs, B-cell-depleted T cells, or T cells provided the cDNA or gDNA that made up the material.

The CDR3 sequence is 12 residues long. Trimming took 5 bases from V and 13 from J; bases not matched to a gene: 8. Original methodology: It was from reference gene primer amplification that nucleated cell counts were estimated. Clones were read by immunoSEQ multiplex PCR, and TCRdb kept only the in-frame ones, dropping some. The DNA gave D and trimming, while V, J and clone size come from that table. Among under 200,000 clones, about nine tenths were seen once, and the ten largest hold 0.7% to 0.8%. The clonotype comes from a woman aged 65 to 85 with acute or convalescent COVID-19. The V gene is TRBV12-3 or TRBV12-4, the J gene TRBJ2-5; 9 nucleotides align to TRBD1. Sample: peripheral blood. The CDR3 DNA is TGTGCCAGCAGTACCGGGACAGGGAGGTTGTACTTC. Its protein is CASSTGTGRLYF.